Listed here is a single T cell receptor (beta chain). Its specificity is unknown. This sample stems from a study of CXCR3-negative and CXCR3-positive naive CD8 T cells. Overall study context: Around 140 million TRB reads were obtained overall (about 1.5 +/- 0.3 million per library). Study-level findings and limits: Unlike memory cells, which differed, naive CXCR3-negative and CXCR3-positive cells had similar TRBV-TRBJ usage. High diversity, comparable across both naive subsets, contrasted with much lower diversity in memory CD8+ cells. Greater hydrophobicity was found in TRB CDR3s of CXCR3-positive naive cells than of CXCR3-negative naive cells.

Germline CDR1 and CDR2: DFQATT and SNEGSKA (reference sequence). The CDR3 contains 14 residues. All TRB cDNA libraries came from 5' RACE performed with UMI labels. TCRdb reprocessed the 5' RACE reads; each CDR3 protein has one entry and no DNA is given. This table lists 90,000 to 150,000 distinct CDR3 sequences. CD45RO-CCR7+CD27+CD95- cells counted as naive CD8+ T cells. The gene calls are TRBV20-1 and TRBJ2-7; TCRdb's D gene call, TRBD2, goes unchecked for lack of DNA. The sample taken for sequencing was naive CXCR3+ CD8+ T cells from blood. Described subset: CD45RO-CCR7+CD27+CD95- naive CD8+ T cells expressing CXCR3 (TNR3+). The clonotype comes from a human donor in good health. Some clones in this sample may be carry-over from other donors' samples. The chain's CDR3 is CSASFPSGRGEQYF.